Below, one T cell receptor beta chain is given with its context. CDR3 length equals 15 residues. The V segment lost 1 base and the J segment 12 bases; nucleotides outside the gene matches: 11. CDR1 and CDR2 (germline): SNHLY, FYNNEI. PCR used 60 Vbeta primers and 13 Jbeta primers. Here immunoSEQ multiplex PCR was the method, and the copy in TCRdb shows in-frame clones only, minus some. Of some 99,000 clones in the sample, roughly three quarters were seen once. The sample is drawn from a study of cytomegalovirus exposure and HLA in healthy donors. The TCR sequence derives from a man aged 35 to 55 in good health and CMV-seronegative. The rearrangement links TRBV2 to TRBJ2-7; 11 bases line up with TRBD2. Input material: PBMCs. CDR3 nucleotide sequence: TGTGCCAGCAGTGAAGAGTTAGCGGGAGGGACCAGGAGGTACTTC. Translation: CASSEELAGGTRRYF.